The 12 T cell receptor beta chains given below trace back to one sample, sequenced in a study of blood T cell repertoires in COVID-19. Method: immunoSEQ multiplex PCR; TCRdb's copy keeps in-frame clones and lacks some. The sample consists of hundreds of thousands of clones, around 84% of them appearing once. Sequenced input: PBMCs or T cells enriched from blood (not recorded which). These receptors all come from a man aged 40-49 years who had recovered from COVID-19.

This chain joins TRBV6-5 and TRBJ1-1; a weak D match, TRBD1 (5 bases). The CDR3 is 14 amino acids. V was shortened by 3 bases and J by 4 bases, with 12 bases between the two germline ends. Looked up from germline, CDR1 is MNHEY and CDR2 is SVGAGI. The CDR3 DNA reads as TGTGCCAGCAGTTATAATAACGGGGGCACTGAAGCTTTCTTT. Translating it yields CASSYNNGGTEAFF.

This chain connects TRBV6-5 to TRBJ1-2, with D unclear. The ends were cut back, 6 bases at V and 6 bases at J, with 14 bases in the middle. This CDR3 contains 13 residues. Germline values: CDR1 MNHEY, CDR2 SVGAGI. The DNA for the CDR3 is TGTGCCAGCAGCCCGGGGAGGGATCATGGCTACACCTTC. It yields the protein CASSPGRDHGYTF.

The chain is built from TRBV7-3 and TRBJ2-3; 8 nucleotides agree with TRBD2. Germline CDR1 reads SGHTA; CDR2 reads FQGTGA. The CDR3 extends over 17 amino acids. The trim removed 4 bases at V and 0 bases at J, leaving 9 bases unmatched. CDR3 residues: CASSSSPLAGSTDTQYF. The CDR3 DNA reads TGTGCCAGCAGCTCATCACCTTTAGCGGGGAGCACAGATACGCAGTATTTT.

This clone was counted once. The chain links TRBV11-2 to TRBJ2-1; D perhaps matches TRBD1 (6 bases). V was cut by 1 base and J by 5 bases, with 9 bases left in between. This CDR3 region has 14 residues. CDR1 and CDR2 (germline): SGHAT, FQNNGV. This chain's CDR3 is CASSLAQGDNEQFF. CDR3 nucleotides: TGTGCCAGCAGCTTAGCACAGGGAGACAATGAGCAGTTCTTC.

The rearrangement uses TRBV30 and TRBJ1-2, with 9 bases lining up with TRBD1. Germline lookup yields CDR1 GTSNPN and CDR2 SVGIG (reference sequence). Trimming removed 5 bases from V and 7 bases from J; junction bases left unmatched: 8. This CDR3 has 13 amino acids. The chain's CDR3 is CAWAPGQGGGYTF. CDR3 DNA sequence: TGTGCCTGGGCCCCGGGACAGGGTGGTGGCTACACCTTC. Supplemented by reference TRBV30 and TRBJ1-2, the full variable domain reads SQTIHQWPATLVQPVGSPLSLECTVEGTSNPNLYWYRQAAGRGLQLLFYSVGIGQISSEVPQNLSASRPQDRQFILSSKKLLLSDSGFYLCAWAPGQGGGYTFGSGTRLTVV.

The rearrangement joins TRBV29-1 to TRBJ1-1; TRBD1 might be the D (6 bases). Germline loops: CDR1 SQVTM, CDR2 ANQGSEA. The CDR3 covers 13 residues. V lost 7 bases and J 5 bases, leaving 17 bases between the germline ends. This CDR3 reads CSARQAQGTEAFF. The CDR3 DNA sequence: TGCAGCGCCAGACAGGCCCAGGGTACTGAAGCTTTCTTT.

The CDR3: CASSVTSGGNTGELFF. In nucleotides, the CDR3 is TGTGCCAGCAGCGTCACTAGCGGGGGGAACACCGGGGAGCTGTTTTTT. The V call is TRBV9, the J call TRBJ2-2; 11 bases fit TRBD2. V shed 2 bases and J 1 base; nucleotides not matched to a gene: 1. The CDR3 loop spans 16 amino acids. Germline assignment: CDR1 SGDLS and CDR2 YYNGEE.

The chain is built from TRBV25-1 and TRBJ2-3; TRBD1 is a possible D gene (6 bases). Trimming shortened V by 4 bases and J by 4 bases, and 15 bases separated the two germline ends. The germline V gene encodes CDR1 MGHDK and CDR2 SYGVNS. The CDR3 covers 15 residues. The CDR3 protein is CASSASGVDADTQYF. The CDR3 coding sequence is TGTGCCAGCAGTGCGTCAGGGGTTGATGCAGATACGCAGTATTTT.

The V and J genes are TRBV19 and TRBJ1-2, with D perhaps TRBD1 (5 bases). V dropped 1 base and J dropped 5 bases, with 17 bases sitting between them. The CDR3 sequence is 16 residues long. In germline, CDR1 is LNHDA, CDR2 SQIVND (reference sequence). This chain's CDR3 is CASSIVSRGGSYGYTF. CDR3 bases: TGTGCCAGTAGTATAGTCTCCCGCGGGGGATCGTATGGCTACACCTTC.

The chain employs TRBV20-1 and TRBJ1-1; D unresolved. From germline, CDR1 is DFQATT and CDR2 SNEGSKA (reference sequence). The CDR3 sequence is 10 residues long. The CDR3 region is CIPKRAEAFF. The CDR3 DNA is TGCATCCCGAAGCGCGCTGAAGCTTTCTTT.

The V and J genes are TRBV27 and TRBJ2-2, with D possibly matching TRBD1 (5 bases). The germline V gene encodes CDR1 MNHEY and CDR2 SMNVEV (reference sequence). V was cut by 5 bases and J by 4 bases, with 8 bases left in between. CDR3 length: 13 amino acids. The CDR3: CASSHQGTGELFF. CDR3 DNA: TGTGCCAGCAGTCATCAGGGCACCGGGGAGCTGTTTTTT.

The rearrangement links TRBV27 to TRBJ1-1; 11 bases are shared with TRBD1. Trimming took 4 bases from V and 9 from J; bases not matched to a gene: 1. CDR1 MNHEY and CDR2 SMNVEV come from the germline V gene (reference sequence). The length of the CDR3 is 12 residues. CDR3 DNA: TGTGCCAGCAGTTCGGACAGGGGGCAAGCTTTCTTT. It specifies CASSSDRGQAFF.